The subject of this entry is one T cell receptor (beta chain). Other DNA sequences from this sample encode an identical CDR3 as well. Germline CDR1 SGHRS, CDR2 YFSETQ. The CDR3 length is 13 residues. The germline V and J ends were trimmed by 0 bases and 1 base, with 4 bases remaining between them. In assigning cohorts, the study relied on participant-reported clinical history. The data originate from a study of blood T cell repertoires in COVID-19. Overall study: The United States, Italy and Spain were the sources of the acute and convalescent COVID-19 samples.

Authors' processing steps: Cell counts per sample came from amplifying reference gene primers. The repertoire was sequenced with immunoSEQ multiplex PCR; TCRdb's copy has only in-frame clones and lacks some. V, J and clone size derive from that table, while D and trimming were established from the DNA sequence. The table has approximately 190,000 clones, 84% seen once. The origin of this receptor is a woman between 25 and 40 years old who had been exposed to COVID-19. J is TRBJ1-2 and V is TRBV5-1; D not certain. Sequences were obtained from PBMCs or T cells enriched from blood (not recorded which). In DNA, the CDR3 is TGCGCCAGCAGCTTGGATAGTAACTATGGCTACACCTTC. Amino acid sequence: CASSLDSNYGYTF.